This TCR beta chain was recorded in a study of neoadjuvant anti-PD-1 for oral cavity cancer. Study-wide results and caveats: Higher pretreatment Treg/Th17 ratios tracked higher pretreatment blood clonality.

The CDR3 is made up of 12 amino acids. Trimming left V 4 bases short and J 2 bases short, with 8 bases between. CDR1 SQVTM and CDR2 ANQGSEA come from the germline V gene. Sequenced by immunoSEQ multiplex PCR; TCRdb stores in-frame clones only, minus some. The sample includes about 42,000 clones, approximately 80% of them seen just once. Notes on this clone: Its antigen is not known.

As for time point: after neoadjuvant nivolumab, at surgical resection. Patients were newly diagnosed with stage II-IVA oral cavity squamous cell carcinoma without prior systemic or radiation treatment. The chain employs TRBV29-1 and TRBJ1-2, with TRBD1 as a possible D gene (5 bases). Material: PBMCs, obtained after nivolumab (anti-PD-1) treatment. This clonotype was obtained from a person aged 40 to 85 with oral cavity squamous cell carcinoma. The CDR3 loop is CSVVGPNYGYTF. In DNA form, the CDR3 reads TGCAGCGTTGTGGGGCCGAACTATGGCTACACCTTC.